The TCR beta chain described here comes from a study of blood T cell repertoires in COVID-19. As for the study in general: The study drew acute and convalescent COVID-19 samples from the United States, Italy and Spain. Sample material is recorded as cDNA or gDNA derived from T cells, B-cell-depleted T cells, or PBMCs.

Per the original data handling: By means of reference gene primer amplification, nucleated cell counts were estimated. Method: immunoSEQ multiplex PCR; TCRdb's copy keeps in-frame clones and lacks some. The V and J calls and clone size come from that table; D and trimming were worked out from the DNA. The repertoire holds 150,000 to 200,000 clones, with under 80% as singletons. Between the trimmed V and J ends, which lost 5 bases and 9 bases, there was a span of 17 bases. The length of the CDR3 is 14 residues. The germline V gene encodes CDR1 SGHAT and CDR2 FQNNGV. The receptor was derived from a man between 45 and 60 years old who had recovered from COVID-19. The chain carries TRBV11-2 and TRBJ1-3, with D possibly matching TRBD1 (5 bases). Sequenced input: peripheral blood. The CDR3 DNA is TGTGCCAGCAGCCCAGCCGCGAGGCAGGGCACCATATATTTT. Its translation is CASSPAARQGTIYF.